These 24 T cell receptor beta chains were all obtained from the same sample, sequenced in a study of T-cell reconstitution after alpha-beta-depleted transplantation in children (dated by TCRdb to the mid-2010s). The sample's treatment or condition, from its label and the paper: allogeneic hematopoietic cell transplantation with graft depleted of TCRalphabeta T cells and CD19 B cells. Preparation of the library involved PCR. Sequencing was performed on an Illumina HiSeq 2500. To normalize quantification of the TCRbeta repertoire, the TCR libraries were built with molecular barcoding that relied on unique molecular identifiers. Clones were called with MiXCR by TCRdb after fastp trimmed the public reads at Q25, and only in-frame beta chains were retained. All rows with the same CDR3 protein become a single entry with the most common DNA and genes. The sample table records approximately 300,000 distinct CDR3 sequences; 11% of these occur just once. Jointly, the top ten make up around 20% of the sample.

Here the sequenced sample was peripheral blood, taken 180 days after TCRalphabeta/CD19-depleted stem cell transplant. These receptor sequences come from a male patient aged 2 to 10 who had a stem cell transplant for chronic granulomatous disease, so the T cells may come from the graft donor.

The sample holds many counts of this clonotype. The rearrangement uses TRBV7-6 and TRBJ2-1, with 7 bases identical to TRBD2. With 1 base clipped from V and 7 bases from J, the junction kept 7 bases outside the gene matches. Looked up from germline, CDR1 is SGHVS and CDR2 is FNYEAQ. This CDR3 is 15 amino acids long. CDR3 amino acids: CASSLVWGSGNEQFF. The CDR3 DNA reads as TGTGCCAGCAGCTTAGTTTGGGGTAGCGGGAATGAGCAGTTCTTC.

This clonotype was counted ten times or more. The chain employs TRBV5-1 and TRBJ1-1, with TRBD1 matching over 8 bases. The V gene's germline CDR1 is SGHRS and CDR2 YFSETQ. The CDR3 sequence is 15 residues long. V trimming: 2 bases; J trimming: 5 bases; junction bases outside the gene matches: 8. The CDR3 protein is CASSFNRDRRTEAFF. The CDR3 bases are TGCGCCAGCAGCTTTAACCGGGACAGGCGAACTGAAGCTTTCTTT. Together with reference TRBV5-1 and TRBJ1-1, the CDR3 gives the full variable domain: KAGVTQTPRYLIKTRGQQVTLSCSPISGHRSVSWYQQTPGQGLQFLFEYFSETQRNKGNFPGRFSGRQFSNSRSEMNVSTLELGDSALYLCASSFNRDRRTEAFFGQGTRLTVV.

This clonotype has a count of ten or more. This chain joins TRBV5-5 and TRBJ2-2; D perhaps matches TRBD1 (5 bases). Trimming removed 4 bases at V and 1 base at J, with 14 bases between. CDR1 is SGHKS and CDR2 is YYEKEE in the germline V gene (reference sequence). The CDR3 is 16 residues long. This chain's CDR3 is CASSLTTDVNTGELFF. The CDR3 DNA is TGTGCCAGCAGCCTAACGACAGATGTGAACACCGGGGAGCTGTTTTTT.

This clonotype was seen many times. The chain combines TRBV5-1 with TRBJ2-7; a possible D gene is TRBD2 (6 bases). The CDR3 is 13 residues long. Deletions cut 3 bases from V and 6 bases from J, with 13 bases between. The germline V gene encodes CDR1 SGHRS and CDR2 YFSETQ. The DNA for the CDR3 is TGCGCCAGCAGCTGGATAGGAGGGGCCGAGCAGTACTTC. This sequence encodes CASSWIGGAEQYF.

Ten or more counts support this clonotype. This chain connects TRBV13 to TRBJ1-2; D is unclear. Germline values: CDR1 PRHDT, CDR2 FYEKMQ (reference sequence). V gave up 6 bases and J gave up 8 bases, with 22 bases separating them. CDR3 length: 15 residues. The CDR3 here is CASRVEGTPTVGYTF. CDR3 coding DNA: TGTGCCAGCAGGGTGGAGGGCACACCAACGGTCGGCTACACCTTC.

In regard to this clonotype: A much larger clonotype is one base distant, so this may be a read error. The V and J genes are TRBV6-1 and TRBJ2-5; no reliable D call. Looked up from germline, CDR1 is MNHNS and CDR2 is SASEGT. V was trimmed by 9 bases and J by 3 bases, leaving 20 bases between them. This CDR3 is 15 amino acids long. CDR3 sequence: CASSESWWRKETQYF. CDR3 coding DNA: TGTGCCAGTTCGGAGAGTTGGTGGCGGAAAGAGACCCAGTACTTC.

This clonotype came up many times. The rearrangement joins TRBV20-1 to TRBJ2-4, with 7 bases fitting TRBD1. Trimming cost V 6 bases and J 1 base; bases outside gene matches: 9. The CDR3 has 15 residues. In germline, CDR1 is DFQATT, CDR2 SNEGSKA (reference sequence). The CDR3 region has the DNA TGCAGTGCCGCCAAAACAGGGGTGGCCAAAAACATTCAGTACTTC. It codes for CSAAKTGVAKNIQYF.

In regard to this clonotype: A clone one base away is much larger, so this may be a read error. The CDR3 loop is CASSPWTGGPGNTIYF. The CDR3 coding sequence is TGTGCCAGCAGTCCCTGGACAGGGGGCCCTGGAAACACCATATATTTT. The chain is built from TRBV28 and TRBJ1-3; 11 bases match TRBD1. The V and J ends lost 5 bases and 2 bases, in that order; junction bases with no gene match: 5. This CDR3 spans 16 amino acids. CDR1 and CDR2 from the germline V gene are MDHEN and SYDVKM.

This clonotype was picked up many times. This chain connects TRBV27 to TRBJ2-3; tentatively, D is TRBD1 or TRBD2 (5 bases each). This CDR3 contains 13 residues. Trimming cost V 1 base and J 3 bases, with 5 bases left between them. Germline CDR1 is MNHEY and CDR2 is SMNVEV (reference sequence). The CDR3 protein is CASSLWGTDTQYF. CDR3 DNA sequence: TGTGCCAGCAGTTTATGGGGGACAGATACGCAGTATTTT.

This clonotype was seen at least ten times. The chain employs TRBV6-5 and TRBJ2-7, with D perhaps matching TRBD1 (5 bases). Trimming took 5 bases from V and 2 from J, leaving 10 bases between them. The CDR3 spans 13 residues. The germline CDR1 and CDR2 sequences are MNHEY and SVGAGI. CDR3 protein: CASSQGQAYEQYF. CDR3 in DNA: TGTGCCAGCAGTCAGGGCCAAGCCTACGAGCAGTACTTC.

This clonotype has just a few counts. The chain links TRBV6-2 or TRBV6-3 to TRBJ1-2; the D is unclear. The CDR3 length is 13 residues. Per germline, CDR1 MNHEY and CDR2 SVGEGT. Trimming left V 3 bases short and J 3 bases short, with 8 bases between. CDR3 sequence reads: CASSYGSYYGYTF. The CDR3 DNA is TGTGCCAGCAGTTATGGCTCCTACTATGGCTACACCTTC.

This clonotype has a count of ten or more. This chain uses TRBV7-9 with TRBJ2-5; D is ambiguous. The CDR3 sequence is 12 residues long. The germline V gene encodes CDR1 SEHNR and CDR2 FQNEAQ (reference sequence). The ends were cut back, 6 bases at V and 3 bases at J, with 8 bases in the middle. CDR3 in amino acids: CASSALKETQYF. The DNA of the CDR3 is TGTGCCAGCAGTGCGCTGAAAGAGACCCAGTACTTC.

This clonotype was seen at least ten times. The chain couples TRBV11-2 to TRBJ2-7; D gene uncertain. Germline V lookup: CDR1 SGHAT, CDR2 FQNNGV. V was clipped by 5 bases and J by 2 bases, with 19 bases between them. CDR3 length: 16 amino acids. CDR3 in DNA: TGTGCCAGCAGCCCAAATAACGTAGACACAACCTACGAGCAGTACTTC. Protein sequence: CASSPNNVDTTYEQYF.

This clonotype came up many times. V gene TRBV23-1 combines with J gene TRBJ2-1, with D maybe TRBD2 (5 bases). TRBV23-1 is flagged as an ORF with uncertain function. V lost 4 bases and J lost 0, with 16 bases in between. The CDR3 runs to 17 residues. The CDR3 DNA sequence: TGCGCCAGCAGTCTGTCAATAGCGCCGAGCTCCTACAATGAGCAGTTCTTC. As protein: CASSLSIAPSSYNEQFF.

In this sample, this clonotype turned up many times. The chain joins TRBV6-6 to TRBJ2-5; tentative D call: TRBD1 (6 bases). The CDR3 extends over 15 amino acids. With 3 bases removed from V and 2 bases from J, the gap between germline ends came to 13 bases. Germline values: CDR1 MNHNY, CDR2 SVGAGI (reference sequence). In DNA form, the CDR3 reads TGTGCCAGCAGTTATGGACCAAGGGGGCAAGAGACCCAGTACTTC. Its protein product is CASSYGPRGQETQYF.

Ten or more counts support this clonotype. J is TRBJ2-2 and V is TRBV12-3 or TRBV12-4; D could derive from TRBD1 or TRBD2 (5 bases each). V was trimmed by 6 bases and J by 5 bases, leaving 19 bases between them. This CDR3 region has 16 residues. Here the CDR3 reads CASRTNRDPGTGELFF. In DNA, the CDR3 is TGTGCCAGCAGGACCAACCGGGACCCCGGGACCGGGGAGCTGTTTTTT.

The sample holds many counts of this clonotype. The chain uses TRBV7-2 and TRBJ2-7; D not certain. V was shortened by 1 base and J by 2 bases, with 12 bases between the two germline ends. The CDR3 is 15 amino acids. CDR1 and CDR2 from the germline V gene are SGHTA and FQGNSA. CDR3 region: CASSLGLKEAYEQYF. The CDR3 DNA is TGTGCCAGCAGCTTAGGCTTAAAGGAAGCCTACGAGCAGTACTTC.

Many counts were recorded for this clonotype. This sequence joins TRBV12-3 or TRBV12-4 and TRBJ2-1, with D perhaps TRBD1 or TRBD2 (6 bases each). The CDR3 totals 16 residues. With 7 bases removed from V and 5 bases from J, the gap between germline ends came to 21 bases. The CDR3 loop is CASNKGGLADNNEQFF. The CDR3 DNA follows: TGTGCCAGCAATAAGGGGGGACTTGCGGACAACAATGAGCAGTTCTTC.

This clonotype was found a few times. The CDR3: CASSLPTDRIYEQYF. In DNA form, the CDR3 reads TGTGCCAGCAGTTTACCCACCGACAGGATCTACGAGCAGTACTTC. The chain recombines TRBV28 with TRBJ2-7; TRBD1 is a possible D gene (6 bases). Per germline, CDR1 MDHEN and CDR2 SYDVKM. The CDR3 extends over 15 amino acids. V dropped 2 bases and J dropped 3 bases, with 14 bases sitting between them.

This clonotype was seen ten or more times. CDR3 amino acids: CSVIGTVQETQYF. Written as DNA, the CDR3 is TGCAGCGTTATAGGGACAGTCCAAGAGACCCAGTACTTC. This chain uses TRBV29-1 with TRBJ2-5; the match to TRBD1 covers 7 bases. Germline-derived CDR1 and CDR2 are SQVTM and ANQGSEA. Losses at the gene ends were 5 bases for V and 1 base for J; bases not matched to a gene: 4. This CDR3 comprises 13 residues.

The genes are TRBV18 and TRBJ2-3, with D unclear. The V gene's germline CDR1 is KGHSH and CDR2 LQKENI. Trimming shortened V by 5 bases and J by 3 bases, and 9 bases separated the two germline ends. This CDR3 comprises 13 residues. CDR3 in amino acids: CASSKTETDTQYF. The CDR3 bases are TGTGCCAGCTCAAAGACGGAAACAGATACGCAGTATTTT.

In the case of this clonotype: Being one base from a much bigger clone, this may be a read error. This chain links TRBV7-8 with TRBJ2-1; D not certain. The V end lost 1 base, the J end lost 10 bases, and 17 bases lay between the germline ends. The CDR3 sequence is 15 residues long. Germline values: CDR1 SGHVS, CDR2 FQNEAQ. In DNA, the CDR3 is TGTGCCAGCAGCTTAGGCAGGTACAATTTATTGGAGCAGTTCTTC. As protein: CASSLGRYNLLEQFF. The full variable domain, with the rest looked up from reference TRBV7-8 and TRBJ2-1, is GAGVSQSPRYKVAKRGQDVALRCDPISGHVSLFWYQQALGQGPEFLTYFQNEAQLDKSGLPSDRFFAERPEGSVSTLKIQRTQQEDSAVYLCASSLGRYNLLEQFFGPGTRLTVL.

CDR3: CASSPDPYQSYEQYF. CDR3 nucleotides: TGTGCCAGCAGCCCCGATCCCTACCAATCGTACGAGCAGTACTTC. This chain joins TRBV28 and TRBJ2-7; no firm D call. The V end lost 6 bases, the J end lost 4 bases, and 19 bases lay between the germline ends. CDR3 length: 15 residues. Germline V gene data show CDR1 as MDHEN and CDR2 as SYDVKM.

Ten or more counts support this clonotype. This chain links TRBV6-1 with TRBJ2-3; D is unclear. This CDR3 comprises 15 residues. The germline V and J ends were trimmed by 6 bases and 0 bases, with 13 bases remaining between them. The germline V gene encodes CDR1 MNHNS and CDR2 SASEGT. The DNA of the CDR3 is TGTGCCAGCAGCCAAACGGTATCTAGCACAGATACGCAGTATTTT. Protein sequence: CASSQTVSSTDTQYF.